The subject of this entry is one TCR beta chain. The antigen remains undetermined. This sample was included in a study of shared clonotypes between healthy human individuals. Study outcomes and limitations: Generation probabilities of non-shared clonotypes were lower (relative to those shared by all four donors).

The assay was immunoSEQ multiplex PCR, and TCRdb's table has in-frame clones only and misses some. The sample carries fewer than 1.8 million clones, around 98.5% recorded once. The sample consisted of naive CD4+ T cells sorted from blood. The subset: CD45RA+ positively selected. The sequence was collected from a man aged 25 to 40 in good health.

CDR3 DNA sequence: TGTGCCAGCAGTTTACCCATCCTAAACACAGATACGCAGTATTTT. Translation gives CASSLPILNTDTQYF. The gene calls are TRBV27 and TRBJ2-3; D uncertain. Trimming took 2 bases from V and 2 from J, leaving 11 bases between them. The CDR3 length is 15 residues. Germline V gene sequence: CDR1 MNHEY, CDR2 SMNVEV (reference sequence).